One and the same sample provided the 32 T cell receptor beta chains below, sequenced in a study of blood T cell repertoires in COVID-19. Method: immunoSEQ multiplex PCR; TCRdb's copy keeps in-frame clones and lacks some. The sample shows more than 300,000 clones, roughly 90% of them seen only once. Sequencing was performed on PBMCs or T cells enriched from blood (not recorded which). These receptors originate from a woman under 40 who had recovered from COVID-19.

This clone occurred once. The chain recombines TRBV28 with TRBJ1-2, with 8 positions matching TRBD1. The J segment lost 8 bases and the V segment lost 10 bases, leaving 9 bases of the junction unmatched. From germline, CDR1 is MDHEN and CDR2 SYDVKM. This CDR3 has 12 residues. CDR3 residues: CAIEAGGFGYTF. CDR3 in DNA: TGTGCCATCGAGGCAGGGGGCTTCGGCTACACCTTC.

The DNA for the CDR3 is TGTGCCAGCAGTGAGACAGGGTTTAGCAATCAGCCCCAGCATTTT. This translates into CASSETGFSNQPQHF. The genes are TRBV6-1 and TRBJ1-5, with TRBD1 identical over 7 bases. The J segment lost 0 bases and the V segment lost 3 bases, leaving 2 bases of the junction unmatched. The CDR3 consists of 15 residues. In germline, CDR1 is MNHNS, CDR2 SASEGT.

The genes are TRBV6-5 and TRBJ1-5, with 9 bases that match TRBD1. CDR1 MNHEY and CDR2 SVGAGI come from the germline V gene. CDR3 length equals 15 residues. The junction had 9 bases not matched to a gene; V was cut back by 6 bases and J by 6 bases. The CDR3 here is CASSTTGGRGQPQHF. CDR3 in DNA: TGTGCCAGCAGCACTACAGGGGGCCGTGGTCAGCCCCAGCATTTT.

The chain uses TRBV4-2 and TRBJ1-2; TRBD1 matches 7 bases. The junction had 10 bases not matched to a gene; V was cut back by 6 bases and J by 6 bases. Germline assignment: CDR1 LGHNA and CDR2 YNFKEQ. CDR3 length equals 14 residues. DNA of the CDR3: TGTGCCAGCAGGTTGGGAGACAGGGAGGATGGCTACACCTTC. It encodes CASRLGDREDGYTF.

The rearrangement uses TRBV5-1 and TRBJ1-2, with 8 bases matching TRBD1. Per germline, CDR1 SGHRS and CDR2 YFSETQ. V lost 4 bases to trimming and J lost 7 bases; unmatched junction nucleotides: 6. The CDR3 is 13 amino acids. The CDR3 spells CASSQGQVGGYTF. Written as DNA, the CDR3 is TGCGCCAGCAGCCAGGGACAGGTCGGTGGCTACACCTTC.

The rearrangement joins TRBV20-1 to TRBJ2-3; TRBD2 might be the D (5 bases). Germline-derived CDR1 and CDR2 are DFQATT and SNEGSKA (reference sequence). CDR3 size: 10 residues. Trimming took off 6 bases at V and 6 bases at J, with 7 bases between the two ends. The CDR3 nucleotides are TGCAGTGCCAGGACTGATACGCAGTATTTT. It yields the protein CSARTDTQYF.

The chain links TRBV24-1 to TRBJ2-7; the D gene is possibly TRBD2 (5 bases). The CDR3 spans 15 residues. V lost 2 bases and J 2 bases, leaving 12 bases between the germline ends. CDR1 and CDR2 from the germline V gene are KGHDR and SFDVKD. The CDR3 here is CATSDSRGVPYEQYF. Written as DNA, the CDR3 is TGTGCCACCAGTGATTCTCGGGGAGTCCCCTACGAGCAGTACTTC.

This sequence joins TRBV12-3 or TRBV12-4 and TRBJ2-3; D might be TRBD1 (6 bases). The V gene lost 6 bases and the J gene lost 5 bases, with 12 bases spanning the gap. The CDR3 is 13 residues long. The CDR3, as DNA: TGTGCCAGCAGCAGGACAGTCAGAGATACGCAGTATTTT. This sequence encodes CASSRTVRDTQYF.

Written as DNA, the CDR3 is TGTGCCAGCAGTTCAACCGGGACAGTGAACACTGAAGCTTTCTTT. Its protein is CASSSTGTVNTEAFF. The rearrangement links TRBV28 to TRBJ1-1, with TRBD1 matching 7 bases. CDR1 is MDHEN, CDR2 SYDVKM, per germline. Trimming removed 4 bases from V and 0 bases from J; junction bases left unmatched: 5. There are 15 residues in the CDR3.

The chain is built from TRBV19 and TRBJ2-3; D not certain. Germline CDR1 reads LNHDA; CDR2 reads SQIVND (reference sequence). The CDR3 spans 14 residues. Trimming cost V 3 bases and J 2 bases, with 9 bases left between them. CDR3 bases: TGTGCCAGTAGTATTCGAGTGGTCACAGATACGCAGTATTTT. This encodes CASSIRVVTDTQYF. The complete variable domain, with remaining parts taken from reference TRBV19 and TRBJ2-3, reads DGGITQSPKYLFRKEGQNVTLSCEQNLNHDAMYWYRQDPGQGLRLIYYSQIVNDFQKGDIAEGYSVSREKKESFPLTVTSAQKNPTAFYLCASSIRVVTDTQYFGPGTRLTVL.

This clone was seen just once. The rearrangement uses TRBV28 and TRBJ2-7; 9 bases are shared with TRBD2. Per germline, CDR1 MDHEN and CDR2 SYDVKM. The CDR3 is made up of 19 amino acids. Trimming took 2 bases from V and 5 from J; bases not matched to a gene: 19. CDR3 DNA: TGTGCCAGCAGTTTAGTGATCGGCTCAGGGACTAGCCTCGGCGACGAGCAGTACTTC. This encodes CASSLVIGSGTSLGDEQYF.

This clone was picked up a small number of times. This chain joins TRBV5-5 and TRBJ2-5, with D perhaps matching TRBD1 (6 bases). Germline V gene lookup returns CDR1 SGHKS and CDR2 YYEKEE (reference sequence). The CDR3 extends over 14 amino acids. Trimming left V 4 bases short and J 2 bases short, with 12 bases between. CDR3 in DNA: TGTGCCAGCAGCCGAGGACAGATACAAGAGACCCAGTACTTC. This gives the protein CASSRGQIQETQYF.

The V gene is TRBV7-2, the J gene TRBJ2-5; TRBD2 is a possible D gene (6 bases). This CDR3 region has 16 residues. The germline gives CDR1 SGHTA, CDR2 FQGNSA. V gave up 3 bases and J gave up 2 bases, with 16 bases separating them. CDR3 in DNA: TGTGCCAGCAGCTTCAATAGTAGGCGGGGACAAGAGACCCAGTACTTC. It specifies CASSFNSRRGQETQYF.

The rearrangement joins TRBV18 to TRBJ1-1; 7 nucleotides match TRBD1. Unmatched junction bases numbered 8, after V lost 2 bases and J lost 8 bases. The germline V gene encodes CDR1 KGHSH and CDR2 LQKENI. CDR3 length equals 14 residues. In DNA form, the CDR3 reads TGTGCCAGCTCACCATGGGACAGTGAGGGCGAAGCTTTCTTT. This translates into CASSPWDSEGEAFF. The entire variable domain, with the rest obtained from reference TRBV18 and TRBJ1-1, is as follows: NAGVMQNPRHLVRRRGQEARLRCSPMKGHSHVYWYRQLPEEGLKFMVYLQKENIIDESGMPKERFSAEFPKEGPSILRIQQVVRGDSAAYFCASSPWDSEGEAFFGQGTRLTVV.

The CDR3 spells CASSKGARGTSPLYEQYF. For the CDR3, the DNA is TGTGCCAGCAGCAAAGGGGCGAGGGGGACATCGCCCTTGTACGAGCAGTACTTC. V and J are TRBV21-1 and TRBJ2-7; the table's TRBD1 call for D was not verified on the DNA. TRBV21-1 is reported as a pseudogene. The CDR3 covers 18 residues.

The chain combines TRBV28 with TRBJ1-4; 7 bases fit TRBD1. The V and J ends lost 8 bases and 3 bases, in that order; junction bases with no gene match: 3. The CDR3 runs 13 residues. CDR1 is MDHEN and CDR2 is SYDVKM in the germline V gene. The CDR3 DNA reads as TGTGCCAGCGGAACAGGGGCTAATGAAAAACTGTTTTTT. This codes for CASGTGANEKLFF.

V and J are TRBV2 and TRBJ1-1; possible D gene TRBD1, 6 bases. Trimming stripped 4 bases from V and 1 base from J, with 13 bases between. The CDR3 runs to 15 residues. Germline CDR1 is SNHLY and CDR2 is FYNNEI. As DNA, the CDR3 is TGTGCCAGCAGTGCCCAGGGGCCCTCGAACACTGAAGCTTTCTTT. The encoded protein is CASSAQGPSNTEAFF.

This chain uses TRBV5-4 with TRBJ1-1, with D unresolved. Germline lookup yields CDR1 SGHNT and CDR2 YYREEE (reference sequence). V gave up 4 bases and J gave up 1 base, with 8 bases separating them. The CDR3 is made up of 13 amino acids. CDR3 in DNA: TGTGCCAGCAGCCCGAGGGAGAACACTGAAGCTTTCTTT. This encodes CASSPRENTEAFF.

The V gene is TRBV6-2 or TRBV6-3, the J gene TRBJ1-2; 7 bases are a match to TRBD1. V shed 6 bases, J shed 8 bases, and the junction held 12 bases outside the gene matches. The CDR3 length is 14 residues. The germline gives CDR1 MNHEY, CDR2 SVGEGT. The CDR3 region is CASSPTTGVGGYTF. The CDR3 DNA reads TGTGCCAGCAGCCCGACCACAGGGGTGGGCGGCTACACCTTC.

The chain is built from TRBV5-1 and TRBJ1-4; tentatively, D is TRBD1 (5 bases). Deletions cut 4 bases from V and 0 bases from J, with 13 bases between. This CDR3 region has 16 residues. From germline, CDR1 is SGHRS and CDR2 YFSETQ. CDR3 residues: CASSPTGRATNEKLFF. DNA for the CDR3: TGCGCCAGCAGCCCAACAGGCCGTGCAACTAATGAAAAACTGTTTTTT.

This chain links TRBV7-2 with TRBJ2-3, with D possibly being TRBD2 (5 bases). The length of the CDR3 is 17 residues. The V gene lost 2 bases and the J gene lost 0 bases, with 15 bases spanning the gap. Per the germline V gene, CDR1 is SGHTA and CDR2 is FQGNSA. The CDR3 coding sequence is TGTGCCAGCAGCTTATTCGGGGAGATTCCGAGCACAGATACGCAGTATTTT. It yields the protein CASSLFGEIPSTDTQYF. Drawing the rest from reference TRBV7-2 and TRBJ2-3, the complete variable domain is GAGVSQSPSNKVTEKGKDVELRCDPISGHTALYWYRQSLGQGLEFLIYFQGNSAPDKSGLPSDRFSAERTGGSVSTLTIQRTQQEDSAVYLCASSLFGEIPSTDTQYFGPGTRLTVL.

J is TRBJ2-1 and V is TRBV5-6; tentative D call: TRBD2 (6 bases). Germline V gene lookup returns CDR1 SGHDT and CDR2 YYEEEE. This CDR3 spans 15 amino acids. Trimming removed 0 bases from V and 11 bases from J, with 18 bases in between. This CDR3 is CASSLASEGEAKQFF. Written as DNA, the CDR3 is TGTGCCAGCAGCTTGGCTAGCGAAGGAGAGGCAAAGCAGTTCTTC.

The chain is built from TRBV19 and TRBJ1-2; no clear D gene. The length of the CDR3 is 17 residues. V was clipped by 3 bases and J by 0 bases, with 17 bases between them. The V gene's germline CDR1 is LNHDA and CDR2 SQIVND (reference sequence). The DNA of the CDR3 is TGTGCCAGTAGTATCGACTCAGCGTTTAATGCTAACTATGGCTACACCTTC. It specifies CASSIDSAFNANYGYTF.

V gene TRBV28 combines with J gene TRBJ2-3; TRBD2 is a possible D gene (6 bases). The germline V and J ends were trimmed by 5 bases and 3 bases, with 15 bases remaining between them. Germline CDR1 is MDHEN and CDR2 is SYDVKM. This CDR3 spans 15 amino acids. This chain's CDR3 is CASSTSLSGTDTQYF. CDR3 sequence (DNA): TGTGCCAGCAGTACCAGCCTTAGCGGTACAGATACGCAGTATTTT.

As DNA, the CDR3 is TGTGCCAGCAGTTTATCTCGGGGGGGCGGTTACGAGCAGTACTTC. Amino acids: CASSLSRGGGYEQYF. The rearrangement joins TRBV28 to TRBJ2-7, with 8 bases that match TRBD2. The CDR3 has 15 residues. Germline V lookup: CDR1 MDHEN, CDR2 SYDVKM. J gave up 4 bases and V 1 base, and 6 bases lay outside the gene matches. Full variable domain (rest looked up from reference TRBV28 and TRBJ2-7): DVKVTQSSRYLVKRTGEKVFLECVQDMDHENMFWYRQDPGLGLRLIYFSYDVKMKEKGDIPEGYSVSREKKERFSLILESASTNQTSMYLCASSLSRGGGYEQYFGPGTRLTVT.

The chain has TRBV24-1 and TRBJ1-5; D remains unclear. The germline V gene encodes CDR1 KGHDR and CDR2 SFDVKD. This CDR3 spans 14 amino acids. Between the trimmed V and J ends, which lost 2 bases and 4 bases, there was a span of 8 bases. The CDR3 nucleotides are TGTGCCACCAGTGATTCGGGGAGGAATCAGCCCCAGCATTTT. Protein: CATSDSGRNQPQHF.

The chain is built from TRBV2 and TRBJ1-5, with D hard to call. This CDR3 has 13 amino acids. In germline, CDR1 is SNHLY, CDR2 FYNNEI. V was pared by 8 bases and J by 6 bases, with 14 bases between. The CDR3 is CASQDSGTQPQHF. The CDR3 nucleotides are TGTGCCAGCCAAGATTCTGGCACTCAGCCCCAGCATTTT.

J is TRBJ2-2 and V is TRBV4-3, with 14 bases lining up with TRBD2. Germline V gene data show CDR1 as LGHNA and CDR2 as YSLEER. V lost 5 bases, J lost 6 bases, and 11 bases stayed unmatched. The length of the CDR3 is 18 residues. Written as DNA, the CDR3 is TGCGCCAGCAGCTTGAGCCCGGGACTAGCGGGAGTGTCCGGGGAGCTGTTTTTT. Translated: CASSLSPGLAGVSGELFF.

In DNA, the CDR3 is TGTGCCAGCAGTCTACCTCCGGGACTAGCGGTCGCGAACACCGGGGAGCTGTTTTTT. Translation: CASSLPPGLAVANTGELFF. The rearrangement uses TRBV6-2 or TRBV6-3 and TRBJ2-2; 11 bases agree with TRBD2. The V gene end was trimmed by 5 bases and the J gene end by 0 bases; junction bases not matched to a gene: 11. The CDR3 spans 19 residues. Germline V gives CDR1 MNHEY, CDR2 SVGEGT.

The chain carries TRBV10-1 and TRBJ1-4, with 7 bases that match TRBD1. Germline V gives CDR1 WNHNN, CDR2 SYGVQD (reference sequence). V dropped 2 bases and J dropped 8; count of bases not matched to a gene: 14. This CDR3 region has 17 residues. CDR3 sequence: CASSETRLRQGEEKLFF. The CDR3 nucleotides read TGCGCCAGCAGTGAGACACGACTCCGACAGGGAGAAGAAAAACTGTTTTTT.

CDR3 DNA sequence: TGTGCCAGCAGCCGAACAGGGGGATCTGGAAACACCATATATTTT. Amino acids: CASSRTGGSGNTIYF. This sequence joins TRBV11-2 and TRBJ1-3; 8 bases match TRBD1. Per the germline V gene, CDR1 is SGHAT and CDR2 is FQNNGV. The CDR3 runs 15 residues. Unmatched junction bases numbered 4, after V lost 5 bases and J lost 1 base.

The chain is built from TRBV28 and TRBJ1-1; TRBD1 matches at 7 bases. V lost 6 bases, J lost 7 bases, and 11 bases stayed unmatched. Germline CDR1 is MDHEN and CDR2 is SYDVKM. The CDR3 runs 14 residues. CDR3 region: CASSRANRDSEAFF. CDR3 coding DNA: TGTGCCAGCAGCCGGGCAAACCGGGACAGTGAAGCTTTCTTT.